Each of the 32 T cell receptor beta chains below was sequenced from the same sample in a study of blood T cells in healthy people across ages. A second about 7 to 12 cycle PCR used barcoded and J-beta primers. TCRdb re-analysed the 5' RACE reads in MiXCR, keeping a single row per CDR3 protein. The sample includes about 670,000 distinct CDR3 sequences, about 50% seen only once; the top ten take around an eighth. Sequencing was carried out using blood. These receptor sequences come from a woman over 75 in good health.

This clonotype appeared a few times. This may be a read error, as it is one base from a much larger clone. The rearrangement links TRBV10-2 to TRBJ2-7, with a tentative D call TRBD2 (6 bases). The CDR3 has 14 residues. The V gene lost 7 bases and the J gene lost 3 bases, with 16 bases spanning the gap. CDR1 and CDR2 (germline): WSHSY, SAAADI. This CDR3 reads CASTSSGFSYEQYF. The CDR3, as DNA: TGCGCCAGCACCAGCAGCGGGTTCAGCTACGAGCAGTACTTC.

This clonotype occurred many times. The V and J genes are TRBV12-3 or TRBV12-4 and TRBJ1-6; TRBD1 agrees at 9 bases. Trimming cost V 3 bases and J 10 bases; bases outside gene matches: 7. The CDR3 spans 15 residues. The CDR3 nucleotides read TGTGCCAGCAGTTTCCGGACAGGGGAGTTCTCACCCCTCCACTTT. It translates to CASSFRTGEFSPLHF.

This clonotype was seen just once. The chain carries TRBV29-1 and TRBJ2-5; the D call may be TRBD1 or TRBD2 (7 bases each). The V end was cut by 6 bases, the J end by 11 bases, with 16 bases between. This CDR3 has 11 amino acids. Germline CDR1 is SQVTM and CDR2 is ANQGSEA. The CDR3 region is CSVTGEGEQYF. In DNA form, the CDR3 reads TGCAGCGTAACAGGGGAGGGTGAGCAGTACTTC. Full variable domain (remainder filled in from reference TRBV29-1 and TRBJ2-5): SAVISQKPSRDICQRGTSLTIQCQVDSQVTMMFWYRQQPGQSLTLIATANQGSEATYESGFVIDKFPISRPNLTFSTLTVSNMSPEDSSIYLCSVTGEGEQYFGPGTRLLVL.

A remark on this clonotype: Just one base apart from a much larger clone, this may be a read error. The gene calls are TRBV5-1 and TRBJ2-5; no reliable D call. Germline lookup yields CDR1 SGHRS and CDR2 YFSETQ. The CDR3 length is 15 residues. The CDR3 DNA sequence: TGCGCCAGCAGCTTAAGCGTTGCAAACCAAGAGGCCCAGTACTTC. Translating gives CASSLSVANQEAQYF. Based on the CDR3 plus reference TRBV5-1 and TRBJ2-5, the full variable domain is KAGVTQTPRYLIKTRGQQVTLSCSPISGHRSVSWYQQTPGQGLQFLFEYFSETQRNKGNFPGRFSGRQFSNSRSEMNVSTLELGDSALYLCASSLSVANQEAQYFGPGTRLLVL.

The sample holds a few counts of this clonotype. The chain carries TRBV28 and TRBJ2-7; D is uncertain. The germline CDR1 and CDR2 sequences are MDHEN and SYDVKM. The CDR3 covers 11 residues. The V end lost 7 bases, the J end lost 8 bases, and 12 bases lay between the germline ends. CDR3 DNA sequence: TGTGCCAGCAATGATAAGGGTCAGCAGTACTTC. This gives the protein CASNDKGQQYF.

The chain links TRBV6-6 to TRBJ1-4; the match to TRBD1 covers 8 bases. Germline values: CDR1 MNHNY, CDR2 SVGAGI (reference sequence). The CDR3 covers 15 residues. With V trimmed by 2 bases and J by 7 bases, 6 bases remained unmatched. In DNA form, the CDR3 reads TGTGCCAGCAGTTACCAGGGGGCATCGGGTGAAAAACTGTTTTTT. Encoded protein: CASSYQGASGEKLFF.

The chain combines TRBV10-3 with TRBJ2-1; 7 bases fit TRBD1. Germline CDR1 ENHRY, CDR2 SYGVKD. The V gene end was trimmed by 2 bases and the J gene end by 4 bases; junction bases not matched to a gene: 2. The CDR3 is 14 amino acids. The CDR3 is CAISETGQYNEQFF. The DNA of the CDR3 is TGTGCCATCAGTGAGACGGGACAGTACAATGAGCAGTTCTTC.

A remark on this clonotype: One junction end disagrees with the germline gene, perhaps due to a read error. This chain joins TRBV12-3 or TRBV12-4 and TRBJ2-7, with no clear D. The end of the DNA is better explained by TRBJ2-5, so the J call may be wrong. This CDR3 has 13 amino acids. The DNA for the CDR3 is TGTGCCAGCAGCTTAGTATGGACGGAGACCCAGTACTTC. It specifies CASSLVWTETQYF.

The rearrangement links TRBV14 to TRBJ1-2, with D possibly being TRBD1 (6 bases). The germline V gene encodes CDR1 SGHDN and CDR2 FVKESK. V dropped 4 bases and J dropped 5 bases, with 11 bases sitting between them. This CDR3 contains 13 residues. The CDR3 loop is CASSPDRSYGYTF. In DNA, the CDR3 is TGTGCCAGCAGCCCGGACAGATCGTATGGCTACACCTTC.

There are many counts of this clonotype. The CDR3 is CSVPRVSNEQFF. The CDR3 DNA sequence: TGCAGCGTACCCCGGGTGAGCAATGAGCAGTTCTTC. The rearrangement uses TRBV29-1 and TRBJ2-1; D call uncertain. Per germline, CDR1 SQVTM and CDR2 ANQGSEA. V lost 6 bases to trimming and J lost 6 bases, with 12 bases between them. This CDR3 has 12 residues.

This clonotype has just one count. Given a much more abundant clone one base away, this may be a read error. This chain uses TRBV2 with TRBJ2-7; either TRBD1 or TRBD2 may supply D (5 bases each). V shed 10 bases and J shed 7 bases, with 17 bases lying between them. Germline values: CDR1 SNHLY, CDR2 FYNNEI. The CDR3 runs 12 residues. The CDR3, as DNA: TGTGCCACCACCGAACAGAGGGGTGAGCAGTACTTC. Its protein product is CATTEQRGEQYF.

The chain recombines TRBV6-1 with TRBJ2-1, with a possible D match to TRBD1 (5 bases). Trimming removed 6 bases at V and 13 bases at J, with 13 bases between. The CDR3 is made up of 11 amino acids. CDR1 is MNHNS, CDR2 SASEGT, per germline. CDR3 residues: CASSPGGAQFF. In DNA, the CDR3 is TGTGCCAGCAGCCCCGGTGGGGCCCAGTTCTTC.

The chain links TRBV7-9 to TRBJ1-1; TRBD1 matches 8 bases. After removal of 6 bases from V and 5 bases from J, the junction contained 8 bases not matched to a gene. Germline V gives CDR1 SEHNR, CDR2 FQNEAQ (reference sequence). The CDR3 covers 14 residues. The CDR3 sequence: CASRKTGGVTEAFF. As DNA, the CDR3 is TGTGCCAGCAGAAAAACAGGGGGTGTGACTGAAGCTTTCTTT.

The sample holds many counts of this clonotype. The gene calls are TRBV12-3 or TRBV12-4 and TRBJ2-1; 11 positions match TRBD1. This CDR3 region has 17 residues. The V gene end was trimmed by 5 bases and the J gene end by 7 bases; junction bases not matched to a gene: 13. DNA for the CDR3: TGTGCCAGCAGTCCTCGGACAGGGGGCCTAGTACGGAATGAGCAGTTCTTC. Translation: CASSPRTGGLVRNEQFF.

This clonotype was observed a single time. The chain is built from TRBV12-3 or TRBV12-4 and TRBJ2-4; perhaps TRBD2 as D (5 bases). The ends were cut back, 6 bases at V and 0 bases at J, with 12 bases in the middle. The length of the CDR3 is 15 residues. CDR3 in DNA: TGTGCCAGCAGCAAACCGGGGTTAGCCAAAAACATTCAGTACTTC. It is translated as CASSKPGLAKNIQYF.

The sample holds a few counts of this clonotype. V and J are TRBV20-1 and TRBJ2-3, with D hard to call. CDR1 and CDR2 (germline): DFQATT, SNEGSKA (reference sequence). The CDR3 covers 12 residues. Deletions cut 6 bases from V and 6 bases from J, with 13 bases between. The CDR3, as DNA: TGCAGTGCGGCTAACCCGGCGGATACGCAGTATTTT. As protein: CSAANPADTQYF.

The chain employs TRBV29-1 and TRBJ2-5, with TRBD2 identical over 7 bases. The CDR3 is 12 amino acids. V was pared by 2 bases and J by 6 bases, with 3 bases of the junction left unmatched. The germline V gene encodes CDR1 SQVTM and CDR2 ANQGSEA. The CDR3 DNA is TGCAGCGTTGAAAGGGAGGGTCAGACCCAGTACTTC. This encodes CSVEREGQTQYF.

In its sample, this clonotype was seen a few times. V is TRBV6-2 or TRBV6-3 and J is TRBJ2-3, with D tentatively TRBD2 (6 bases). Trimming took off 7 bases at V and 1 base at J, with 18 bases between the two ends. The CDR3 sequence is 16 residues long. CDR1 is MNHEY and CDR2 is SVGEGT in the germline V gene. In DNA form, the CDR3 reads TGTGCCAGCAAACCCACGACTAGTCTGGGCACAGATACGCAGTATTTT. Residues: CASKPTTSLGTDTQYF.

This clonotype came up many times. CDR3 region: CASSLVPGIYEQYF. In DNA form, the CDR3 reads TGTGCCAGCAGTTTAGTTCCAGGGATTTACGAGCAGTACTTC. This chain joins TRBV28 and TRBJ2-7; tentative D call: TRBD1 (5 bases). The CDR3 totals 14 residues. The V gene's germline CDR1 is MDHEN and CDR2 SYDVKM. With 2 bases removed from V and 4 bases from J, the gap between germline ends came to 12 bases.

The rearrangement uses TRBV6-6 and TRBJ1-2; no definite D call. V dropped 7 bases and J dropped 4 bases, with 7 bases sitting between them. From germline, CDR1 is MNHNY and CDR2 SVGAGI (reference sequence). This CDR3 is 11 amino acids long. CDR3 residues: CASNWLYGYTF. In DNA, the CDR3 is TGTGCCAGCAACTGGCTCTATGGCTACACCTTC.

This clonotype was observed at least ten times. The gene calls are TRBV7-2 and TRBJ1-2; D remains ambiguous. The CDR3 consists of 13 residues. V lost 4 bases to trimming and J lost 8 bases, with 14 bases between them. In germline, CDR1 is SGHTA, CDR2 FQGNSA. In DNA, the CDR3 is TGTGCCAGCAGCTCCCCCGGTCCGCGAGGCTACACCTTC. It is translated as CASSSPGPRGYTF.

Note on this clonotype: Being one base from a much bigger clone, this may be a read error. The V call is TRBV2, the J call TRBJ1-4; no firm D call. The germline V gene encodes CDR1 SNHLY and CDR2 FYNNEI. V was clipped by 6 bases and J by 14 bases, with 16 bases between them. The CDR3 extends over 12 amino acids. CDR3 nucleotides: TGTGCCAGCAGGTACACCCGGGAGGACCTGTTTTTT. Amino acids: CASRYTREDLFF.

This rearrangement joins TRBV30 to TRBJ1-2; no firm D call. This CDR3 has 13 residues. The germline CDR1 and CDR2 sequences are GTSNPN and SVGIG (reference sequence). The V and J ends lost 1 base and 4 bases respectively, with 10 bases between them. The DNA of the CDR3 is TGTGCCTGGAGTGACAATAGGCCCTATGGCTACACCTTC. Protein: CAWSDNRPYGYTF.

The V call is TRBV9, the J call TRBJ2-2, with D unclear. The V gene lost 4 bases and the J gene lost 4 bases, with 17 bases spanning the gap. This CDR3 comprises 16 residues. Germline V gene data show CDR1 as SGDLS and CDR2 as YYNGEE. The CDR3 sequence is CASSLNTGMITGELFF. CDR3 sequence (DNA): TGTGCCAGCAGCCTTAACACGGGCATGATCACCGGGGAGCTGTTTTTT.

The chain's CDR3 is CASSSQITGGYTF. CDR3 DNA: TGTGCCAGCAGTTCCCAAATAACAGGAGGCTACACCTTC. The rearrangement links TRBV2 to TRBJ1-2; a possible D gene is TRBD1 (5 bases). Germline CDR1 SNHLY, CDR2 FYNNEI. This CDR3 is 13 amino acids long. V lost 5 bases to trimming and J lost 8 bases, with 15 bases between them.

This clonotype was detected only a few times. The rearrangement links TRBV3-1 to TRBJ2-3; weak D call: TRBD2 (6 bases). The CDR3 contains 14 residues. V dropped 4 bases and J dropped 3 bases, with 11 bases sitting between them. Germline V lookup: CDR1 LGHDT, CDR2 YNNKEL (reference sequence). The CDR3 here is CASSPTSWTDTQYF. Here the CDR3 DNA reads TGTGCCAGCAGCCCGACTAGTTGGACAGATACGCAGTATTTT.

In regard to this clonotype: Since a much larger clone is just one base distant, this may be a read error. V usage is TRBV5-1 and J usage is TRBJ2-7; tentatively, D is TRBD2 (8 bases). The germline gives CDR1 SGHRS, CDR2 YFSETQ. V was pared by 2 bases and J by 7 bases, with 25 bases between. CDR3 length equals 17 residues. The CDR3 nucleotides read TGCGCCAGCAGCTTTCGGGGGGGCAGGGGGTCCTACAATGAGCAGTACTTC. It is translated as CASSFRGGRGSYNEQYF.

J is TRBJ2-1 and V is TRBV4-3; D is possibly TRBD2 (7 bases). Germline-derived CDR1 and CDR2 are LGHNA and YSLEER. This CDR3 spans 14 amino acids. V lost 5 bases, J lost 8 bases, and 16 bases lay in between. The chain's CDR3 is CASSSLTGGDEQFF. The CDR3 bases are TGCGCCAGCAGCTCTCTAACGGGGGGCGATGAGCAGTTCTTC.

The chain recombines TRBV20-1 with TRBJ2-1; the D gene is possibly TRBD2 (6 bases). Germline loops: CDR1 DFQATT, CDR2 SNEGSKA (reference sequence). Deletions cut 6 bases from V and 7 bases from J, with 16 bases between. The CDR3 spans 13 residues. The CDR3 region has the DNA TGCAGTGCCCCGGGACCCGGGGGTAATGAGCAGTTCTTC. Translated, it gives CSAPGPGGNEQFF.

V usage is TRBV6-2 or TRBV6-3 and J usage is TRBJ1-1; perhaps TRBD1 as D (5 bases). Germline V gene sequence: CDR1 MNHEY, CDR2 SVGEGT. V lost 6 bases to trimming and J lost 6 bases, with 11 bases between them. CDR3 length equals 12 residues. The DNA of the CDR3 is TGTGCCAGCAGCCAAACAGGTCCTGAAGCTTTCTTT. Amino acid sequence: CASSQTGPEAFF.

The chain is built from TRBV15 and TRBJ1-1, with D tentatively TRBD1 (5 bases). The CDR3 spans 14 residues. V dropped 5 bases and J dropped 5 bases, with 15 bases sitting between them. Germline CDR1 LNHNV, CDR2 YYDKDF (reference sequence). For the CDR3, the DNA is TGTGCCACCAGCCACGACAGCGGGAGGACTGAAGCTTTCTTT. This encodes CATSHDSGRTEAFF.

The rearrangement joins TRBV28 to TRBJ2-5, with no clear D. The germline V gene encodes CDR1 MDHEN and CDR2 SYDVKM. The CDR3 extends over 12 amino acids. Trimming pared 2 bases from V and 5 bases from J, leaving 6 bases between. The CDR3 spells CASSLRDETQYF. The CDR3 DNA reads as TGTGCCAGCAGTTTAAGGGATGAGACCCAGTACTTC.